The 5 T cell receptor beta chains below come from one sample, sequenced in a study of OX40 agonist ivuxolimab in advanced cancers. Here immunoSEQ multiplex PCR was the method, and the copy in TCRdb shows in-frame clones only, minus some. Of 20,000 to 30,000 clones listed, 79% were seen once; the top ten hold roughly 25%. The specimen was CD4+ or CD8+ T cells sorted from blood, collected in a trial of the OX40 agonist ivuxolimab. The source of these receptors is an adult with an advanced solid tumor such as melanoma, head and neck, liver or kidney cancer.

The gene calls are TRBV7-6 and TRBJ1-5; no clear D. This CDR3 has 13 residues. Germline loops: CDR1 SGHVS, CDR2 FNYEAQ. V was shortened by 1 base and J by 7 bases, with 8 bases between the two germline ends. The chain's CDR3 is CASSLGGSQPQHF. In nucleotides, the CDR3 is TGTGCCAGCAGCTTAGGAGGAAGCCAGCCCCAGCATTTT.

The chain recombines TRBV11-2 with TRBJ2-7; D not resolved. The ends were cut back, 6 bases at V and 4 bases at J, with 4 bases in the middle. The CDR3 runs 10 residues. Germline V gene sequence: CDR1 SGHAT, CDR2 FQNNGV. The CDR3 DNA reads as TGTGCCAGCAGGGGATACGAGCAGTACTTC. It yields the protein CASRGYEQYF.

V gene TRBV11-3 combines with J gene TRBJ2-7, with D unclear. The V gene's germline CDR1 is SGHNT and CDR2 YENEEA. V lost 1 base and J lost 4, with 8 bases in between. The CDR3 covers 13 residues. The CDR3 here is CASSLGHLYEQYF. CDR3 in DNA: TGTGCCAGCAGCTTAGGCCATCTATACGAGCAGTACTTC. The complete variable domain, with remaining parts taken from reference TRBV11-3 and TRBJ2-7, reads EAGVVQSPRYKIIEKKQPVAFWCNPISGHNTLYWYLQNLGQGPELLIRYENEEAVDDSQLPKDRFSAERLKGVDSTLKIQPAELGDSAVYLCASSLGHLYEQYFGPGTRLTVT.

The genes are TRBV7-3 and TRBJ2-3; 7 bases fit TRBD2. Germline values: CDR1 SGHTA, CDR2 FQGTGA. V was clipped by 3 bases and J by 5 bases; unmatched bases: 8. This CDR3 spans 15 amino acids. The CDR3 DNA follows: TGTGCCAGCAGCTTTTCGACTAGCCCGGGAGATACGCAGTATTTT. Encoded protein: CASSFSTSPGDTQYF.

The rearrangement links TRBV19 to TRBJ1-1; D ambiguous. Per the germline V gene, CDR1 is LNHDA and CDR2 is SQIVND (reference sequence). Trimming cost V 4 bases and J 3 bases, with 0 bases left between them. The CDR3 loop spans 10 amino acids. Written as DNA, the CDR3 is TGTGCCAGTAGTAACACTGAAGCTTTCTTT. Translating gives CASSNTEAFF. The variable domain in full, with the rest retrieved from reference TRBV19 and TRBJ1-1, is DGGITQSPKYLFRKEGQNVTLSCEQNLNHDAMYWYRQDPGQGLRLIYYSQIVNDFQKGDIAEGYSVSREKKESFPLTVTSAQKNPTAFYLCASSNTEAFFGQGTRLTVV.